Each of the 6 T cell receptor beta chains below was sequenced from the same sample in a study of T cell changes during pregnancy in multiple sclerosis. Using immunoSEQ multiplex PCR, the repertoire was profiled, and TCRdb retains in-frame clones only, with some absent. The sample lists under 50,000 clones; about 88% were seen once. The material sequenced was CD8+ T cells from peripheral blood mononuclear cells, taken in the first trimester of pregnancy. The origin of the receptors is a female donor with multiple sclerosis, enrolled in a pregnancy study.

The CDR3 here is CASSLLNYGYTF. The CDR3 nucleotides are TGTGCCAGCAGCTTACTGAACTATGGCTACACCTTC. The chain carries TRBV7-9 and TRBJ1-2, with D hard to call. The CDR3 extends over 12 amino acids. Trimming removed 2 bases at V and 2 bases at J, with 3 bases between. Germline V gene sequence: CDR1 SEHNR, CDR2 FQNEAQ (reference sequence).

The V and J genes are TRBV6-4 and TRBJ2-7; possibly TRBD2 for D (7 bases). Germline V lookup: CDR1 MRHNA, CDR2 SNTAGT. This CDR3 contains 14 residues. The V end was cut by 2 bases, the J end by 6 bases, with 14 bases between. CDR3 coding DNA: TGTGCCAGCAGTGACGGAGGGGGGGCCGGCGAGCAGTACTTC. The encoded protein is CASSDGGGAGEQYF.

The V gene is TRBV9, the J gene TRBJ1-1; no firm D call. The CDR3 loop spans 13 amino acids. The V and J ends lost 0 bases and 5 bases respectively, with 8 bases between them. The germline V gene encodes CDR1 SGDLS and CDR2 YYNGEE. CDR3 nucleotide sequence: TGTGCCAGCAGCGTAGGGGCCAGTACTGAAGCTTTCTTT. Protein: CASSVGASTEAFF.

This clone showed up just once. The chain carries TRBV9 and TRBJ2-3; D not resolved. V shed 4 bases and J shed 3 bases, with 9 bases lying between them. The CDR3 spans 13 residues. The germline V gene has CDR1 SGDLS and CDR2 YYNGEE. The chain's CDR3 is CASSTLETDTQYF. The CDR3 DNA is TGTGCCAGCAGCACCTTAGAAACAGATACGCAGTATTTT.

The rearrangement joins TRBV9 to TRBJ1-2; 7 bases match TRBD1. The J segment lost 0 bases and the V segment lost 5 bases, leaving 10 bases of the junction unmatched. The CDR3 runs to 16 residues. Germline assignment: CDR1 SGDLS and CDR2 YYNGEE. For the CDR3, the DNA is TGTGCCAGCAGTCGGACAGGTAGGGGAGCTAACTATGGCTACACCTTC. This encodes CASSRTGRGANYGYTF.

The chain combines TRBV5-1 with TRBJ2-1, with 7 bases aligning to TRBD1. In germline, CDR1 is SGHRS, CDR2 YFSETQ. The CDR3 extends over 14 amino acids. The junction had 6 bases not matched to a gene; V was cut back by 4 bases and J by 5 bases. Here the CDR3 reads CASSPETGHNEQFF. CDR3 coding DNA: TGCGCCAGCAGCCCGGAGACAGGGCACAATGAGCAGTTCTTC.